Each of the 11 T cell receptor beta chains below was sequenced from the same sample in a study of blood T cell repertoires in COVID-19. This table comes from immunoSEQ multiplex PCR, and its TCRdb copy is limited to in-frame clones, with some not included. The sample contains over 120,000 clones, about 86% of which appear only once. Sequencing was performed on peripheral blood. The origin of the receptors is a human donor in a cohort sampled during active COVID-19.

The CDR3 region has the DNA TGTGCCAGCAGCTTATTCTCCGGGGAGCTGTTTTTT. Its protein is CASSLFSGELFF. This rearrangement joins TRBV7-8 to TRBJ2-2; no reliable D call. The CDR3 runs 12 residues. Germline CDR1 is SGHVS and CDR2 is FQNEAQ. V lost 2 bases to trimming and J lost 6 bases, with 4 bases between them.

The chain links TRBV7-9 to TRBJ2-7; maybe TRBD1 (6 bases). The CDR3 totals 18 residues. V was pared by 4 bases and J by 2 bases, with 24 bases between. Germline CDR1 SEHNR, CDR2 FQNEAQ (reference sequence). CDR3 DNA sequence: TGTGCCAGCAGCTCACCCACAGGGTGGGGGACAAACGCCTACGAGCAGTACTTC. Amino acid sequence: CASSSPTGWGTNAYEQYF.

This clone has only a few counts. V gene TRBV24-1 combines with J gene TRBJ2-5; D might be TRBD2 (6 bases). Germline CDR1 and CDR2: KGHDR and SFDVKD. V was pared by 4 bases and J by 2 bases, with 16 bases between. The CDR3 spans 16 residues. The CDR3 DNA follows: TGTGCCACCAGTGAAGACCGGGGGAGGACACAAGAGACCCAGTACTTC. Encoded protein: CATSEDRGRTQETQYF.

The genes are TRBV28 and TRBJ1-2; 7 bases match TRBD1. J lost 6 bases, V lost 5 bases, and 9 bases had no gene match. Germline loops: CDR1 MDHEN, CDR2 SYDVKM. The CDR3 runs 14 residues. The CDR3, as DNA: TGTGCCAGCAGTGATACCGGGACAGAGGATGGCTACACCTTC. It specifies CASSDTGTEDGYTF.

The V call is TRBV28, the J call TRBJ1-5, with unresolved D. Looked up from germline, CDR1 is MDHEN and CDR2 is SYDVKM. The V gene lost 2 bases and the J gene lost 11 bases, with 10 bases spanning the gap. The CDR3 is 12 amino acids. CDR3 in amino acids: CASSLQVKSQHF. DNA for the CDR3: TGTGCCAGCAGTTTACAGGTCAAATCCCAGCATTTT. Full variable domain (rest looked up from reference TRBV28 and TRBJ1-5): DVKVTQSSRYLVKRTGEKVFLECVQDMDHENMFWYRQDPGLGLRLIYFSYDVKMKEKGDIPEGYSVSREKKERFSLILESASTNQTSMYLCASSLQVKSQHFGDGTRLSIL.

The V call is TRBV7-2, the J call TRBJ2-7, with TRBD2 as a possible D gene (7 bases). The CDR3 contains 14 residues. CDR1 is SGHTA, CDR2 FQGNSA, per germline. Trimming removed 2 bases at V and 2 bases at J, with 10 bases between. This CDR3 reads CASSLSGGPYEQYF. The DNA for the CDR3 is TGTGCCAGCAGCTTATCGGGGGGCCCCTACGAGCAGTACTTC.

The V and J genes are TRBV7-9 and TRBJ1-2; TRBD1 matches 8 bases. V shed 5 bases and J 5 bases; nucleotides not matched to a gene: 7. The CDR3 is 14 residues long. Germline V gene sequence: CDR1 SEHNR, CDR2 FQNEAQ (reference sequence). CDR3 protein: CASSPGQGAYGYTF. CDR3 coding DNA: TGTGCCAGCAGCCCAGGTCAGGGGGCTTATGGCTACACCTTC.

This chain links TRBV28 with TRBJ2-2; the match to TRBD2 covers 10 bases. The germline CDR1 and CDR2 sequences are MDHEN and SYDVKM. The CDR3 is 15 amino acids. V lost 6 bases and J lost 6; bases outside the gene matches: 7. The CDR3 DNA follows: TGTGCCAGCAGCAATAGCGGGAGGTTGGCCGGGGAGCTGTTTTTT. This gives the protein CASSNSGRLAGELFF.

The chain carries TRBV18 and TRBJ2-7; TRBD1 aligns across 9 bases. Germline V lookup: CDR1 KGHSH, CDR2 LQKENI. The V segment lost 5 bases and the J segment 5 bases; nucleotides outside the gene matches: 7. This CDR3 comprises 14 residues. DNA for the CDR3: TGTGCCAGCTCAGCTGGGACAGGGAGGAACGAGCAGTACTTC. As protein: CASSAGTGRNEQYF.

This chain uses TRBV5-1 with TRBJ1-2, with TRBD1 matching 8 bases. Unmatched junction bases numbered 1, after V lost 3 bases and J lost 0 bases. Germline CDR1 is SGHRS and CDR2 is YFSETQ. This CDR3 has 14 amino acids. This chain's CDR3 is CASSWTGPNYGYTF. The CDR3 DNA reads as TGCGCCAGCAGCTGGACAGGGCCTAACTATGGCTACACCTTC.

The V and J genes are TRBV2 and TRBJ2-2; D ambiguous. This CDR3 spans 13 amino acids. V shed 5 bases and J shed 1 base, with 5 bases lying between them. The germline V gene has CDR1 SNHLY and CDR2 FYNNEI. CDR3 residues: CASSSKNTGELFF. CDR3 coding DNA: TGTGCCAGCAGTTCCAAGAACACCGGGGAGCTGTTTTTT.